This T cell receptor (beta chain) is from a study of beta chain features in type 1 diabetes. Study-wide points: Within each of all four CD4+ subsets, Type 1 diabetes patients had TCRB CDR3s that were moderately but significantly shorter.

Of the isolated RNA, all was reverse transcribed, and so the sequenced material was expressed TCRB transcripts. TCRdb's table, derived via immunoSEQ multiplex PCR, lists solely in-frame clones and lacks some. The sample lists over 150,000 clones, 7.5% to 8.5% occurring once. V shed 2 bases, J shed 6 bases, and the junction held 6 bases outside the gene matches. The CDR3 is 15 residues long. The germline gives CDR1 SEHNR, CDR2 FQNEAQ (reference sequence). Turning to this clone: The antigen is undetermined.

The source is a man younger than 30 with type 1 diabetes. The sample consisted of central memory CD4+ T cells from blood. The chain employs TRBV7-9 and TRBJ2-1, with 8 bases lining up with TRBD2. Written as DNA, the CDR3 is TGTGCCAGCAGCTTAAGGCGAGCGGGAGCCAATGAGCAGTTCTTC. This sequence encodes CASSLRRAGANEQFF.